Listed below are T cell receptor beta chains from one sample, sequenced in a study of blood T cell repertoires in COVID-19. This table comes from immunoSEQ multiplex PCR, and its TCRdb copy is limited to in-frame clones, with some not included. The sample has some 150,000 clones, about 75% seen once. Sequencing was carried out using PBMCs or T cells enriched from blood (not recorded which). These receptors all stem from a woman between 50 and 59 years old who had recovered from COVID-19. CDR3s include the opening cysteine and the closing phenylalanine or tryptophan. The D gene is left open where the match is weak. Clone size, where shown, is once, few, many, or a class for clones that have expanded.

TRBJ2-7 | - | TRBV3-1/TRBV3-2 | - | TGTGCCAGCAGCCAAGCCGGGACATACGAGCAGTACTTC | CASSQAGTYEQYF
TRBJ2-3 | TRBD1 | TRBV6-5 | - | TGTGCCAGCAGACCGGGACAGGGGGCGGGTACGCAGTATTTT | CASRPGQGAGTQYF
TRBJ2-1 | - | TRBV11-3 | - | TGTGCCAGCAGCCCATCCATGGGGGACACCCAGCGGAATGAGCAGTTCTTC | CASSPSMGDTQRNEQFF
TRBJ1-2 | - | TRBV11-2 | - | TGTGCCAGCAGCTTAGAAACAGGGACGTGGTATGGCTACACCTTC | CASSLETGTWYGYTF
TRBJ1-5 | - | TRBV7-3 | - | TGTGCCAGCAGCAACGGACTGCTCGGTCAGCCCCAGCATTTT | CASSNGLLGQPQHF
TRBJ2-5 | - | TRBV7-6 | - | TGTGCCAGCAGCCTCGAGACCCAGTACTTC | CASSLETQYF
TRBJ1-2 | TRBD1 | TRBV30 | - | TGTGGAACGGGACAGGGGGCGCTTGGCTACACCTTC | CGTGQGALGYTF
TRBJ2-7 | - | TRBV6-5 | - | TGTGCCAGCGGGAGGAGGGGGCCCTACGAGCAGTACTTC | CASGRRGPYEQYF
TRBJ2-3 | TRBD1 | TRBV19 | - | TGTGCCAGTAGTATACCGGGACAGTTGACAGATACGCAGTATTTT | CASSIPGQLTDTQYF
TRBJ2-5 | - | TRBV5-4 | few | TGTGCCAGCAGCTACATAGGTAGGAGTTCATACGTCGAGACCCAGTACTTC | CASSYIGRSSYVETQYF